Below are 24 T cell receptor beta chains sequenced from a single sample in a study of blood T cell repertoires in COVID-19. Produced via immunoSEQ multiplex PCR; TCRdb's table is partial and in-frame only. The sample includes about 200,000 clones, 80% to 90% of them seen just once. The sequencing input was peripheral blood. These receptors were obtained from a woman of 80 years or more with acute or convalescent COVID-19.

This clone was recorded only once. The chain joins TRBV6-4 to TRBJ1-1, with unresolved D. The CDR3 runs 14 residues. The V end lost 5 bases, the J end lost 1 base, and 11 bases lay between the germline ends. Germline CDR1 reads MRHNA; CDR2 reads SNTAGT. CDR3 in amino acids: CASSTEFGNTEAFF. As DNA, the CDR3 is TGTGCCAGCAGTACGGAGTTTGGGAACACTGAAGCTTTCTTT.

The chain has TRBV28 and TRBJ1-4, with D tentatively TRBD1 (5 bases). This CDR3 is 16 amino acids long. V lost 3 bases to trimming and J lost 0 bases, with 11 bases between them. Germline lookup yields CDR1 MDHEN and CDR2 SYDVKM. CDR3 region: CASSFLDTATNEKLFF. As DNA, the CDR3 is TGTGCCAGCAGTTTCTTGGACACCGCAACTAATGAAAAACTGTTTTTT.

The chain carries TRBV5-4 and TRBJ1-4; 8 bases are a match to TRBD1. V shed 4 bases, J shed 7 bases, and the junction held 9 bases outside the gene matches. Germline-derived CDR1 and CDR2 are SGHNT and YYREEE (reference sequence). The CDR3 is 15 amino acids. This chain's CDR3 is CASSKLDRVGEKLFF. The CDR3 DNA is TGTGCCAGCAGCAAACTGGACAGGGTGGGTGAAAAACTGTTTTTT.

The chain carries TRBV30 and TRBJ2-7, with a tentative D call TRBD2 (6 bases). The CDR3 is 13 residues long. The germline CDR1 and CDR2 sequences are GTSNPN and SVGIG (reference sequence). V lost 1 base, J lost 7 bases, and 14 bases lay in between. The CDR3, as DNA: TGTGCCTGGAGTGGAGCTAGCGTGGGGGAGCAGTACTTC. It codes for CAWSGASVGEQYF.

The rearrangement joins TRBV7-2 to TRBJ1-3; 7 bases are a match to TRBD1. The length of the CDR3 is 17 residues. J was trimmed by 1 base and V by 3 bases; bases with no gene match: 9. Germline CDR1 and CDR2: SGHTA and FQGNSA. CDR3 in amino acids: CASSFTNYRGSGNTIYF. DNA for the CDR3: TGTGCCAGCAGCTTCACGAATTACAGGGGATCTGGAAACACCATATATTTT.

This sequence joins TRBV19 and TRBJ2-6; 8 positions match TRBD1. V shed 6 bases and J 0 bases; nucleotides not matched to a gene: 10. CDR3 length: 18 residues. Germline V lookup: CDR1 LNHDA, CDR2 SQIVND (reference sequence). The CDR3 nucleotides read TGTGCCAGTAGCCAGGCAGGGGGCTTCCGCTCTGGGGCCAACGTCCTGACTTTC. The encoded protein is CASSQAGGFRSGANVLTF.

The J gene is TRBJ2-7, the V gene TRBV25-1, with TRBD1 as a possible D gene (6 bases). Trimming took off 1 base at V and 1 base at J, with 11 bases between the two ends. The CDR3 runs 15 residues. Per germline, CDR1 MGHDK and CDR2 SYGVNS. The CDR3 reads CASSESGQLSYEQYF. CDR3 coding DNA: TGTGCCAGCAGTGAATCTGGACAGCTATCCTACGAGCAGTACTTC.

This clone was seen at least ten times. The rearrangement joins TRBV7-9 to TRBJ1-3; 7 bases line up with TRBD1. The germline V gene encodes CDR1 SEHNR and CDR2 FQNEAQ (reference sequence). This CDR3 region has 12 residues. V lost 5 bases, J lost 8 bases, and 3 bases stayed unmatched. In nucleotides, the CDR3 is TGTGCCAGCAGCCGTCAGGGGGACACCATATATTTT. It is translated as CASSRQGDTIYF.

The V and J genes are TRBV30 and TRBJ2-5, with no clear D. V was cut by 2 bases and J by 5 bases, with 9 bases left in between. The CDR3 is made up of 12 amino acids. Per the germline V gene, CDR1 is GTSNPN and CDR2 is SVGIG (reference sequence). CDR3: CAWSPRYETQYF. DNA for the CDR3: TGTGCCTGGAGTCCCAGGTATGAGACCCAGTACTTC.

The V call is TRBV4-2, the J call TRBJ2-7; 8 bases map to TRBD1. In germline, CDR1 is LGHNA, CDR2 YNFKEQ. Trimming removed 0 bases from V and 5 bases from J; junction bases left unmatched: 9. This CDR3 has 16 residues. CDR3 coding DNA: TGTGCCAGCAGCCAAGATATGACGACAGGGGTAAACGAGCAGTACTTC. As protein: CASSQDMTTGVNEQYF.

The chain combines TRBV4-2 with TRBJ2-3; 15 bases are shared with TRBD2. The CDR3 contains 19 residues. The V gene end was trimmed by 4 bases and the J gene end by 0 bases; junction bases not matched to a gene: 8. In germline, CDR1 is LGHNA, CDR2 YNFKEQ. This CDR3 reads CASSRTWTSGGASTDTQYF. The DNA for the CDR3 is TGTGCCAGCAGCCGCACCTGGACTAGCGGGGGGGCTAGCACAGATACGCAGTATTTT.

This clone was seen only a few times. The genes are TRBV7-3 and TRBJ2-5; D may be TRBD2 (7 bases). Per germline, CDR1 SGHTA and CDR2 FQGTGA. This CDR3 spans 14 amino acids. The V end was cut by 5 bases, the J end by 6 bases, with 16 bases between. The CDR3 DNA reads TGTGCCAGCAGCCAAGGGGGGGGCGGGCAGACCCAGTACTTC. This sequence encodes CASSQGGGGQTQYF. Filled out from reference TRBV7-3 and TRBJ2-5, the complete variable domain reads GAGVSQTPSNKVTEKGKYVELRCDPISGHTALYWYRQSLGQGPEFLIYFQGTGAADDSGLPNDRFFAVRPEGSVSTLKIQRTERGDSAVYLCASSQGGGGQTQYFGPGTRLLVL.

This rearrangement joins TRBV7-2 to TRBJ2-7; D not resolved. The CDR3 loop spans 15 amino acids. The germline CDR1 and CDR2 sequences are SGHTA and FQGNSA. Trimming removed 0 bases from V and 0 bases from J, with 9 bases in between. The CDR3 coding sequence is TGTGCCAGCAGCTTAGCGTTGGGCAACTCCTACGAGCAGTACTTC. Protein sequence: CASSLALGNSYEQYF.

The chain combines TRBV25-1 with TRBJ2-1, with D possibly TRBD1 on 6 matching bases. CDR1 is MGHDK, CDR2 SYGVNS, per germline. The CDR3 covers 14 residues. V lost 6 bases and J lost 8, with 17 bases in between. CDR3 in DNA: TGTGCCAGCAGGGACAGTGCTCGGTTTGATGAGCAGTTCTTC. Protein product: CASRDSARFDEQFF.

The chain is built from TRBV5-8 and TRBJ1-6; the match to TRBD1 covers 9 bases. The CDR3 is made up of 15 amino acids. Germline V gene sequence: CDR1 SGHTS, CDR2 YDEGEE. Unmatched junction bases numbered 3, after V lost 1 base and J lost 7 bases. The CDR3 DNA reads as TGTGCCAGCAGCTTGAGGGGACAGGGAAATTCACCCCTCCACTTT. Protein product: CASSLRGQGNSPLHF.

Only one count was recorded for this clone. The genes are TRBV2 and TRBJ1-1, with D perhaps TRBD1 (6 bases). This CDR3 contains 15 residues. V was trimmed by 3 bases and J by 2 bases, leaving 13 bases between them. Germline-derived CDR1 and CDR2 are SNHLY and FYNNEI. CDR3 nucleotide sequence: TGTGCCAGCAGTGACGACAGGACCGGAAACACTGAAGCTTTCTTT. Translating it yields CASSDDRTGNTEAFF.

This clone was seen once. The rearrangement joins TRBV5-1 to TRBJ2-5; possibly TRBD1 for D (5 bases). CDR3 length: 15 residues. Trimming shortened V by 5 bases and J by 2 bases, and 16 bases separated the two germline ends. Germline V gives CDR1 SGHRS, CDR2 YFSETQ. CDR3 sequence (DNA): TGCGCCAGCAGTAAAAGACACGGACAACAAGAGACCCAGTACTTC. The encoded protein is CASSKRHGQQETQYF.

This chain joins TRBV25-1 and TRBJ1-2; D remains ambiguous. V lost 2 bases, J lost 5 bases, and 9 bases lay in between. This CDR3 has 13 residues. The germline gives CDR1 MGHDK, CDR2 SYGVNS. In nucleotides, the CDR3 is TGTGCCAGCAGTGAACACAAAACGTATGGCTACACCTTC. Translation gives CASSEHKTYGYTF.

V and J are TRBV19 and TRBJ1-5; 7 nucleotides agree with TRBD1. This CDR3 contains 17 residues. Looked up from germline, CDR1 is LNHDA and CDR2 is SQIVND (reference sequence). Losses at the gene ends were 2 bases for V and 2 bases for J; bases not matched to a gene: 9. This CDR3 is CASSIPRGSLGNQPQHF. The CDR3 DNA follows: TGTGCCAGTAGTATACCCAGGGGGTCCCTGGGCAATCAGCCCCAGCATTTT.

CDR3 residues: CASSPGLGTEAFF. The CDR3 DNA sequence: TGCGCCAGCAGTCCAGGGCTGGGCACTGAAGCTTTCTTT. The rearrangement joins TRBV5-1 to TRBJ1-1; tentative D call: TRBD1 (5 bases). The germline V and J ends were trimmed by 5 bases and 4 bases, with 12 bases remaining between them. Per germline, CDR1 SGHRS and CDR2 YFSETQ. CDR3 length equals 13 residues.

The chain links TRBV7-3 to TRBJ2-5, with 13 bases fitting TRBD2. CDR3 length: 16 residues. Germline V CDR1 and CDR2: SGHTA, FQGTGA. The ends lost 5 bases at V and 2 bases at J; junction bases unmatched: 5. The CDR3 bases are TGTGCCAGCAGCCCCGGACTAGCGGGGGAACAAGAGACCCAGTACTTC. Translation gives CASSPGLAGEQETQYF. The full variable domain, its missing parts supplied by reference TRBV7-3 and TRBJ2-5, is GAGVSQTPSNKVTEKGKYVELRCDPISGHTALYWYRQSLGQGPEFLIYFQGTGAADDSGLPNDRFFAVRPEGSVSTLKIQRTERGDSAVYLCASSPGLAGEQETQYFGPGTRLLVL.

The chain links TRBV3-1 (or the pseudogene TRBV3-2) to TRBJ1-1; D is ambiguous. Trimming removed 1 base from V and 3 bases from J, with 27 bases in between. This CDR3 region has 20 residues. Germline CDR1 reads LGHDT; CDR2 reads YNNKEL (reference sequence). CDR3 sequence reads: CASSQGGKGPFASRDTEAFF. In nucleotides, the CDR3 is TGTGCCAGCAGCCAAGGAGGGAAGGGTCCGTTTGCGTCCAGAGACACTGAAGCTTTCTTT.

The chain joins TRBV30 to TRBJ1-2; maybe TRBD1 (5 bases). CDR3 length equals 13 residues. V lost 7 bases to trimming and J lost 0 bases, with 12 bases between them. Germline-derived CDR1 and CDR2 are GTSNPN and SVGIG (reference sequence). CDR3 coding DNA: TGTGCCTTTAAGGGGAGGTCTAACTATGGCTACACCTTC. Its protein is CAFKGRSNYGYTF.

The chain couples TRBV10-1 to TRBJ2-5; 8 bases fit TRBD1. CDR1 WNHNN and CDR2 SYGVQD come from the germline V gene (reference sequence). The length of the CDR3 is 12 residues. Losses at the gene ends were 8 bases for V and 5 bases for J; bases not matched to a gene: 4. The CDR3, as DNA: TGCGCCAGCCACAGGGGGAAGGAGACCCAGTACTTC. Translating gives CASHRGKETQYF.